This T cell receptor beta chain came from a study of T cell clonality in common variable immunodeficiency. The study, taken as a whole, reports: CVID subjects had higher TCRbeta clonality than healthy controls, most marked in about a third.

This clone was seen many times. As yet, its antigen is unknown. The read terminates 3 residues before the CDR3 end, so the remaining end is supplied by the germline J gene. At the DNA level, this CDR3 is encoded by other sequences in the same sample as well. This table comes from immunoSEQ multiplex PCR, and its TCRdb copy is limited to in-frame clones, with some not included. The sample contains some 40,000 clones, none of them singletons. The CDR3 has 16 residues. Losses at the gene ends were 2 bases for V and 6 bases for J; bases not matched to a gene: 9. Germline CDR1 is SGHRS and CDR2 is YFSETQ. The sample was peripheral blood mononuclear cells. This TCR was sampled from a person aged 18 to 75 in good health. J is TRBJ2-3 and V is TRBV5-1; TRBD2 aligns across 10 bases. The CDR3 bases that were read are TGCGCCAGCAGCTTAAGCGGGAGGGTTGACACGGATACG. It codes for CASSLSGRVDTDT. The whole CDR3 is CASSLSGRVDTDTQYF.